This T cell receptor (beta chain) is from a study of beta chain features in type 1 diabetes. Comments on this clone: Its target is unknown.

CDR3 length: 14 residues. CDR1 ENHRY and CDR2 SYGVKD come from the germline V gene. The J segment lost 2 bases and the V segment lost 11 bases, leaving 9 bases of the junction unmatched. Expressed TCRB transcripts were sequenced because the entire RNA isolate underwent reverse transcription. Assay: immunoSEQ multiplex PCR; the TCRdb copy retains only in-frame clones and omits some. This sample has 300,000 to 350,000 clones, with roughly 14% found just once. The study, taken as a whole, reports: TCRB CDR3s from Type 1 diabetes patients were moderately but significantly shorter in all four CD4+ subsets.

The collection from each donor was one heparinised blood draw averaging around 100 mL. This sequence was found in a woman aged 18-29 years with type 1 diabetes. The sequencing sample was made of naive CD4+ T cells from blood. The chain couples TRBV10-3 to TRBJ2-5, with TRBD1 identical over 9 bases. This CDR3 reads CASRQGGQQETQYF. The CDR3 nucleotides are TGTGCCTCGAGACAGGGGGGCCAACAAGAGACCCAGTACTTC.